Below are 2 T cell receptor beta chains sequenced from a single sample in a study of cytomegalovirus exposure and HLA in healthy donors. Assay: immunoSEQ multiplex PCR; the TCRdb copy retains only in-frame clones and omits some. In the table there are 160,000 or so clones, approximately 80% of which are singletons. Sequencing input: PBMCs. The receptors shown here come from a man between 25 and 39 years old in good health and CMV-seropositive.

This sequence joins TRBV9 and TRBJ2-7; D call uncertain. Trimming took off 0 bases at V and 4 bases at J, with 11 bases between the two ends. Germline loops: CDR1 SGDLS, CDR2 YYNGEE. This CDR3 spans 14 amino acids. CDR3 in amino acids: CASSVDHTLYEQYF. CDR3 sequence (DNA): TGTGCCAGCAGCGTAGACCACACCCTGTACGAGCAGTACTTC.

V usage is TRBV5-5 and J usage is TRBJ1-1, with TRBD1 matching 7 bases. The CDR3 has 14 residues. V was pared by 2 bases and J by 7 bases, with 8 bases of the junction left unmatched. Germline lookup yields CDR1 SGHKS and CDR2 YYEKEE (reference sequence). The CDR3 spells CASSLITAGGEAFF. In DNA, the CDR3 is TGTGCCAGCAGCTTAATAACGGCAGGGGGTGAAGCTTTCTTT.